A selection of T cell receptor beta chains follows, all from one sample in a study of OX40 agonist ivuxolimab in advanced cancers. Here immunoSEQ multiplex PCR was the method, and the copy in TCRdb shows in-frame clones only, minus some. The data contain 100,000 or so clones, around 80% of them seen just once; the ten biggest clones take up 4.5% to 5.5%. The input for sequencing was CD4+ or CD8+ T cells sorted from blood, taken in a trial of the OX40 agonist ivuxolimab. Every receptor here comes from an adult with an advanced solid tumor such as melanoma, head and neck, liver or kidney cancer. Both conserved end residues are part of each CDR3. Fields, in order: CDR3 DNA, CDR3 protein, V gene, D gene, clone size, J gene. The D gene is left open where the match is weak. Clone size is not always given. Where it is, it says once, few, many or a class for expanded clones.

TGTGCCAGCAGTGAAGCTAGTCAGGTCGCGACGCAGTATTTT CASSEASQVATQYF TRBV2 . few TRBJ2-3
TGTGCCAGCAGTTCCACGACTAGCGGGGGGGCAGATACGCAGTATTTT CASSSTTSGGADTQYF TRBV27 TRBD2 once TRBJ2-3
TGTGCCAGCAGCAGGACAGGGAACACTGAAGCTTTCTTT CASSRTGNTEAFF TRBV7-8 TRBD1 . TRBJ1-1
TGTGCCAGCAGTTTGACTAGCGGGAACTCCTACGAGCAGTACTTC CASSLTSGNSYEQYF TRBV6-6 TRBD2 . TRBJ2-7
TGTGCCAGCAGCATGACAGGGGATGGATCACCCCTCCACTTT CASSMTGDGSPLHF TRBV7-2 TRBD1 . TRBJ1-6
TGCGCCAGGCAGGGGGCGTCTTCTAGCGGGAGAGGAGGACCCTACGAGCAGTACTTC CARQGASSSGRGGPYEQYF TRBV4-1 TRBD2 once TRBJ2-7
TGTGCCAGCAGGGAACGGGGACGAGAGACCCAGTACTTC CASRERGRETQYF TRBV6-1 . . TRBJ2-5
TGTGCCAGCTCATCGAAACAGGGCGGGACTGAAGCTTTCTTT CASSSKQGGTEAFF TRBV18 . . TRBJ1-1
TGTGCCAGCAGCCGGAGGGGGACGAACACTGAAGCTTTCTTT CASSRRGTNTEAFF TRBV2 . . TRBJ1-1
TGTGCCAGCTGTCCGAGCCGGGGACCTAATGAAAAACTGTTTTTT CASCPSRGPNEKLFF TRBV28 . few TRBJ1-4
TGTGCCAGCAGGCCACTCAGGGCCACTGAAGCTTTCTTT CASRPLRATEAFF TRBV27 . . TRBJ1-1
TGCGCCAGCAGCTTAACTAGCAGTTACACCGGGGAGCTGTTTTTT CASSLTSSYTGELFF TRBV5-1 . once TRBJ2-2
TGTACCAGCAGCCCCCCGGGCGGGAGGGTTTACGAGCAGTACTTC CTSSPPGGRVYEQYF TRBV5-6 TRBD2 . TRBJ2-7
TGTGCCAGTAGTAGGGAAGGGTTAGGCGACTATGGCTACACCTTC CASSREGLGDYGYTF TRBV19 . . TRBJ1-2
TGCGCCAGCAGCCAAGCTGTTAGGGAAAAACTGTTTTTT CASSQAVREKLFF TRBV4-3 . . TRBJ1-4
TGTGCCTGGAGTGTGGCGGACAATCAGCCCCAGCATTTT CAWSVADNQPQHF TRBV30 . . TRBJ1-5
TGTGCCAGCACGTTCAGAAGAGATACGCAGTATTTT CASTFRRDTQYF TRBV7-9 . . TRBJ2-3
TGTGCCAGCAGCCCCCCCGGGGCTTTGAACACTGAAGCTTTCTTT CASSPPGALNTEAFF TRBV6-5 . . TRBJ1-1
TGTGCCAGCAGTTCCACAGGGGTTAGGACCGGGGAGCTGTTTTTT CASSSTGVRTGELFF TRBV6-5 TRBD1 . TRBJ2-2
TGTGCCAGCAGCTTAGCCCAGGGGTCCTACGAGCAGTACTTC CASSLAQGSYEQYF TRBV11-2 . few TRBJ2-7
TGCAGCGTTGAAGGGGATGGTGGCCAAAACACTGAAGCTTTCTTT CSVEGDGGQNTEAFF TRBV29-1 . many TRBJ1-1
TGTGCCAGCAGCGCCAGCGGGTCCCCCTACAATGAGCAGTTCTTC CASSASGSPYNEQFF TRBV7-7 . . TRBJ2-1
TGTGCCAGCTCACCAGGAGGCAGGGGGCTTCAAGAGACCCAGTACTTC CASSPGGRGLQETQYF TRBV18 TRBD1 . TRBJ2-5
TGTGCCAGCAGCTCTGCCGGGACAGGGAACACTGAAGCTTTCTTT CASSSAGTGNTEAFF TRBV7-2 TRBD1 . TRBJ1-1
TGTGCCAGTAGTCTGCAGGGGGGTACCGGGGAGCTGTTTTTT CASSLQGGTGELFF TRBV19 . . TRBJ2-2
TGTGCCACCAGCAGAGACCGTGGCGGGGGAATCACAGATACGCAGTATTTT CATSRDRGGGITDTQYF TRBV15 TRBD2 . TRBJ2-3
TGTGCCAGCACCCGACTAGCGGGGACTTACGAGCAGTACTTC CASTRLAGTYEQYF TRBV6-5 TRBD2 . TRBJ2-7
TGTGCCAGCAGCTTAAGGGTTAGGGACACCGGGGAGCTGTTTTTT CASSLRVRDTGELFF TRBV5-8 . . TRBJ2-2
TGTGCCAGCAGTGAAGGGACAAGGAGTACCGGCACTGAAGCTTTCTTT CASSEGTRSTGTEAFF TRBV6-1 . . TRBJ1-1